Below are 19 T cell receptor beta chains sequenced from a single sample in a study of blood T cell repertoires in COVID-19. Only in-frame clones appear in the TCRdb table, and some are missing; sequencing was by immunoSEQ multiplex PCR. The profile shows some 110,000 clones, about 74% of them singletons. Sequenced: peripheral blood. The receptor source for this set is a man between 65 and 85 years old with acute or convalescent COVID-19.

This chain's CDR3 is CASSVGLEYEQFF. CDR3 DNA sequence: TGTGCCAGCAGCGTCGGACTAGAATATGAGCAGTTCTTC. This chain joins TRBV7-3 and TRBJ2-1; 7 bases line up with TRBD2. The germline V gene has CDR1 SGHTA and CDR2 FQGTGA. The CDR3 sequence is 13 residues long. V gave up 5 bases and J gave up 8 bases; unmatched junction bases: 6.

The J gene is TRBJ1-2, the V gene TRBV18, with 8 positions matching TRBD1. The CDR3 spans 14 residues. Unmatched junction bases numbered 9, after V lost 4 bases and J lost 8 bases. Germline assignment: CDR1 KGHSH and CDR2 LQKENI. The CDR3 region is CASSRLGQGDGYTF. The CDR3 DNA sequence: TGTGCCAGCTCACGTCTAGGACAGGGTGACGGCTACACCTTC.

V usage is TRBV9 and J usage is TRBJ2-6; 7 bases are shared with TRBD1. Germline V CDR1 and CDR2: SGDLS, YYNGEE. The CDR3 has 18 amino acids. V lost 4 bases, J lost 0 bases, and 10 bases stayed unmatched. The CDR3 region is CASSPFARGTSGANVLTF. CDR3 coding DNA: TGTGCCAGCAGCCCATTCGCCAGGGGGACCTCTGGGGCCAACGTCCTGACTTTC. The variable domain in full, completed from reference TRBV9 and TRBJ2-6, reads DSGVTQTPKHLITATGQRVTLRCSPRSGDLSVYWYQQSLDQGLQFLIQYYNGEERAKGNILERFSAQQFPDLHSELNLSSLELGDSALYFCASSPFARGTSGANVLTFGAGSRLTVL.

This rearrangement joins TRBV4-3 to TRBJ1-1, with D uncertain. Germline V gene lookup returns CDR1 LGHNA and CDR2 YSLEER. CDR3 size: 15 residues. V dropped 5 bases and J dropped 4 bases, with 17 bases sitting between them. Here the CDR3 DNA reads TGCGCCAGCAGCAGTCACGTAGGCACGGGCACTGAAGCTTTCTTT. Protein: CASSSHVGTGTEAFF.

The chain joins TRBV2 to TRBJ2-7; 11 bases are a match to TRBD1. The CDR3 runs 14 residues. V was pared by 6 bases and J by 2 bases, with 3 bases of the junction left unmatched. Looked up from germline, CDR1 is SNHLY and CDR2 is FYNNEI. CDR3 loop: CASRWDRGAYEQYF. CDR3 coding DNA: TGTGCCAGCAGATGGGACAGGGGGGCCTACGAGCAGTACTTC.

The V gene is TRBV6-2 or TRBV6-3, the J gene TRBJ2-7; D remains ambiguous. Germline CDR1 is MNHEY and CDR2 is SVGEGT. The ends were cut back, 5 bases at V and 7 bases at J, with 12 bases in the middle. The CDR3 sequence is 12 residues long. Written as DNA, the CDR3 is TGTGCCAGCAGTAGACAATATACAGAGCAGTACTTC. Its protein product is CASSRQYTEQYF.

The J gene is TRBJ1-5, the V gene TRBV6-6; 8 nucleotides agree with TRBD1. V shed 0 bases, J shed 4 bases, and the junction held 5 bases outside the gene matches. The germline V gene encodes CDR1 MNHNY and CDR2 SVGAGI (reference sequence). The CDR3 sequence is 16 residues long. CDR3 protein: CASSYSGQGGNQPQHF. CDR3 in DNA: TGTGCCAGCAGTTACTCCGGACAGGGAGGTAATCAGCCCCAGCATTTT.

The chain employs TRBV19 and TRBJ2-5, with a tentative D call TRBD1 (6 bases). Germline loops: CDR1 LNHDA, CDR2 SQIVND (reference sequence). V lost 8 bases, J lost 4 bases, and 17 bases lay in between. The CDR3 is 14 residues long. The CDR3, as DNA: TGTGCCAGTCAATCAAGGGGGAATTTAGAGACCCAGTACTTC. It translates to CASQSRGNLETQYF. The variable domain in full, with the rest retrieved from reference TRBV19 and TRBJ2-5, is DGGITQSPKYLFRKEGQNVTLSCEQNLNHDAMYWYRQDPGQGLRLIYYSQIVNDFQKGDIAEGYSVSREKKESFPLTVTSAQKNPTAFYLCASQSRGNLETQYFGPGTRLLVL.

The chain carries TRBV4-2 and TRBJ2-4; 7 nucleotides align to TRBD2. Germline-derived CDR1 and CDR2 are LGHNA and YNFKEQ. Losses at the gene ends were 0 bases for V and 0 bases for J; bases not matched to a gene: 11. There are 19 residues in the CDR3. The CDR3 bases are TGTGCCAGCAGCCAAGACAGTTGGGCTAGCGGAAGAGCCAAAAACATTCAGTACTTC. Its translation: CASSQDSWASGRAKNIQYF.

This chain links TRBV4-3 with TRBJ2-5; 7 bases align to TRBD2. The junction had 3 bases not matched to a gene; V was cut back by 0 bases and J by 2 bases. There are 15 residues in the CDR3. Germline V lookup: CDR1 LGHNA, CDR2 YSLEER. CDR3 region: CASSQEGLLQETQYF. CDR3 in DNA: TGCGCCAGCAGCCAAGAGGGACTACTACAAGAGACCCAGTACTTC.

This chain joins TRBV6-4 and TRBJ2-1; D is unresolved. Looked up from germline, CDR1 is MRHNA and CDR2 is SNTAGT. V was pared by 4 bases and J by 9 bases, with 13 bases between. This CDR3 region has 13 residues. CDR3 sequence reads: CASSGLSHGEQFF. CDR3 bases: TGTGCCAGCAGTGGTCTATCGCATGGTGAGCAGTTCTTC.

The gene calls are TRBV2 and TRBJ2-7, with TRBD1 as a possible D gene (5 bases). The V gene's germline CDR1 is SNHLY and CDR2 FYNNEI. The CDR3 runs to 14 residues. Between the trimmed V and J ends, which lost 5 bases and 0 bases, there was a span of 11 bases. The CDR3 is CASSRTPSSYEQYF. The CDR3 nucleotides read TGTGCCAGCAGTCGGACACCGAGCTCCTACGAGCAGTACTTC.

As DNA, the CDR3 is TGTGCCAGCAGCCCACCGGGAGCCTACGAGCAGTACTTC. This sequence encodes CASSPPGAYEQYF. This sequence joins TRBV2 and TRBJ2-7; maybe TRBD2 (6 bases). The CDR3 has 13 amino acids. Trimming removed 6 bases at V and 2 bases at J, with 11 bases between. The V gene's germline CDR1 is SNHLY and CDR2 FYNNEI.

V and J are TRBV2 and TRBJ2-1, with D unresolved. The CDR3 has 14 amino acids. Germline-derived CDR1 and CDR2 are SNHLY and FYNNEI. The germline V and J ends were trimmed by 2 bases and 8 bases, with 13 bases remaining between them. CDR3 loop: CASSESRSSDEQFF. The CDR3 DNA is TGTGCCAGCAGTGAATCGAGATCCAGCGATGAGCAGTTCTTC.

V gene TRBV5-1 combines with J gene TRBJ2-5; 10 bases line up with TRBD2. This CDR3 has 15 residues. Germline V lookup: CDR1 SGHRS, CDR2 YFSETQ. The V and J ends lost 1 base and 5 bases, in that order; junction bases with no gene match: 5. The CDR3 DNA sequence: TGCGCCAGCAGCTTGTTGGGGACTAGCGAGGAGACCCAGTACTTC. Its protein is CASSLLGTSEETQYF.

This rearrangement joins TRBV19 to TRBJ1-5; D ambiguous. CDR1 LNHDA and CDR2 SQIVND come from the germline V gene (reference sequence). CDR3 size: 15 residues. V lost 1 base and J 4 bases, leaving 11 bases between the germline ends. The DNA for the CDR3 is TGTGCCAGTAGTATAGTTGGGCTCCCGAATCAGCCCCAGCATTTT. Its translation is CASSIVGLPNQPQHF.

The chain combines TRBV18 with TRBJ2-2; D remains unclear. CDR3 length: 12 residues. CDR1 KGHSH and CDR2 LQKENI come from the germline V gene. V shed 5 bases and J shed 5 bases, with 6 bases lying between them. CDR3 coding DNA: TGTGCCAGCTCAAGTAGTACCGGGGAGCTGTTTTTT. This translates into CASSSSTGELFF.

V is TRBV7-3 and J is TRBJ1-2; D is unclear. The germline V gene encodes CDR1 SGHTA and CDR2 FQGTGA. V lost 5 bases and J lost 3, with 19 bases in between. CDR3 size: 16 residues. The DNA of the CDR3 is TGTGCCAGCAGCAACCCCCCCCCGGCGGTGGACTATGGCTACACCTTC. As protein: CASSNPPPAVDYGYTF.

A word on this clone: Other DNA sequences in the sample encode the same CDR3. This chain joins TRBV7-2 and TRBJ2-5, with 11 bases that match TRBD2. Germline CDR1 SGHTA, CDR2 FQGNSA. Trimming took 2 bases from V and 3 from J; bases not matched to a gene: 5. The CDR3 covers 16 residues. CDR3 in amino acids: CASSLPGTSGEETQYF. The CDR3 DNA is TGTGCCAGCAGCTTACCAGGGACTAGCGGAGAAGAGACCCAGTACTTC.